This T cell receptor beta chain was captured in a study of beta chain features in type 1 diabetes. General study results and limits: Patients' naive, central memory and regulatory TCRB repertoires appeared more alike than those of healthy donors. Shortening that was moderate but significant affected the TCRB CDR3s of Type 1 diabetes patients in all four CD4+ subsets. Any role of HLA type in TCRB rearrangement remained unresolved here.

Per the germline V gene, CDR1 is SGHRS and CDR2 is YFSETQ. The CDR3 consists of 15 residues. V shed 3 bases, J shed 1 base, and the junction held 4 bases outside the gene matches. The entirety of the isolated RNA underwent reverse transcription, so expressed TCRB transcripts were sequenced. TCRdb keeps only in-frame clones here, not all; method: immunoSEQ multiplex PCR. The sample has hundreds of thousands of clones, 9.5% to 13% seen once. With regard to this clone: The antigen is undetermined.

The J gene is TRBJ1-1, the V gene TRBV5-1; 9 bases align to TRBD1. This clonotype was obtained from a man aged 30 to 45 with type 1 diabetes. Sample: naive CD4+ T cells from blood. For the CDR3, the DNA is TGCGCCAGCAGCTCGGACAGGGGACCGAACACTGAAGCTTTCTTT. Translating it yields CASSSDRGPNTEAFF.